This TCR beta chain is drawn from a study of shared clonotypes between healthy human individuals. Study-wide results and caveats: A handful of donors held about 5% of naive CD4 clonotypes in common.

Comment on this clone: Antigen unknown. The sample contains more than one DNA sequence encoding this CDR3.

V shed 6 bases, J shed 2 bases, and the junction held 3 bases outside the gene matches. This CDR3 has 15 residues. Germline V gene lookup returns CDR1 SNHLY and CDR2 FYNNEI. CD4+ cells underwent separation, giving CD45RA+ naive and CD45RA-negative memory subsets. Genomic DNA from each subset was divided evenly over several immunoSEQ plates. Authors' analysis steps: Filtering was not the same, since immunoSEQ gave junction-only sequences without quality scores. Profiled with immunoSEQ multiplex PCR; TCRdb holds only in-frame clones, not every one. V and J calls and clone size are given by that table; D and trimming were obtained from the DNA. The table has about 1.5 million clones, more than 95% seen once.

This TCR came from a man aged 25-45 years in good health. This chain joins TRBV2 and TRBJ2-6; 8 nucleotides line up with TRBD1. Source material: naive CD4+ T cells sorted from blood. Indicated subset: CD45RA+ positively selected. CDR3 nucleotide sequence: TGTGCCAGCAGCGAGACAGGGGCTGGGGCCAACGTCCTGACTTTC. Its protein is CASSETGAGANVLTF.